What follows is one T cell receptor (beta chain) and its context. These data are taken from a study of T cell changes during pregnancy in multiple sclerosis. Sequenced by immunoSEQ multiplex PCR; TCRdb stores in-frame clones only, minus some. The table records 100,000 or so clones, 90% to 95% of them present only once. Germline V gene sequence: CDR1 SGHRS, CDR2 YFSETQ. V was cut by 0 bases and J by 4 bases, with 5 bases left in between. This CDR3 spans 13 amino acids. The TCR sequence derives from a female donor with multiple sclerosis, enrolled in a pregnancy study. The chain couples TRBV5-1 to TRBJ1-5; D gene unclear. The material sequenced was peripheral blood, taken before pregnancy. CDR3 sequence reads: CASSLDGNQPQHF. CDR3 DNA sequence: TGCGCCAGCAGCTTGGACGGGAATCAGCCCCAGCATTTT.